Following are 22 T cell receptor beta chains from one sample sequenced in a study of glioma-infiltrating T cells. The iRepertoire nested amplicon-rescue multiplex PCR amplified TCR alpha and beta CDR3s from RNA. TCRdb reprocessed the multiplex PCR reads with MiXCR, giving one entry per CDR3 protein. The table lists some 150,000 distinct CDR3 sequences, more than 35% of them singletons. Sample: glioma tissue, nonneoplastic brain tissue, or PBMCs (not recorded which). These receptors came from a human donor with low-grade glioma or glioblastoma, undergoing nonglioma brain surgery, or in good health (not recorded which).

The chain employs TRBV6-1 and TRBJ2-1, with a tentative D call TRBD2 (5 bases). Trimming left V 8 bases short and J 6 bases short, with 20 bases between. The CDR3 sequence is 15 residues long. The germline V gene encodes CDR1 MNHNS and CDR2 SASEGT. DNA for the CDR3: TGTGCCAGCGACACCAGGAGCGGCAACAGCAATGAGCAGTTCTTC. This encodes CASDTRSGNSNEQFF.

A word on this clonotype: The junction departs from germline at one end; a sequencing error may be responsible. The chain combines TRBV7-2 with TRBJ2-3; D is possibly TRBD1 (5 bases). The CDR3 length is 15 residues. Germline V gene data show CDR1 as SGHTA and CDR2 as FQGNSA. The CDR3 region has the DNA TGCGCCAACAGCCAGGGATCATCTAGCACAGATACGCAGTATTTT. This encodes CANSQGSSSTDTQYF.

The V call is TRBV20-1, the J call TRBJ1-2; D unclear. The CDR3 runs to 12 residues. Trimming took off 3 bases at V and 4 bases at J, with 9 bases between the two ends. Germline CDR1 and CDR2: DFQATT and SNEGSKA (reference sequence). CDR3 amino acids: CSASAQTYGYTF. The CDR3 DNA reads as TGCAGTGCTAGCGCCCAGACCTATGGCTACACCTTC.

The gene calls are TRBV18 and TRBJ2-1; D is ambiguous. Trimming left V 1 base short and J 8 bases short, with 9 bases between. The CDR3 runs to 13 residues. Germline V gives CDR1 KGHSH, CDR2 LQKENI. CDR3 in amino acids: CASSPLVRDEQFF. The CDR3 DNA sequence: TGTGCCAGCTCACCACTAGTAAGGGATGAGCAGTTCTTC.

The CDR3 coding sequence is TGTGCCAGCTCTGAGATAGCACAAGAGACCCAGTACTTC. Protein sequence: CASSEIAQETQYF. The chain is built from TRBV18 and TRBJ2-5, with D unresolved. Per the germline V gene, CDR1 is KGHSH and CDR2 is LQKENI. The V end was cut by 6 bases, the J end by 2 bases, with 10 bases between. The CDR3 length is 13 residues.

The rearrangement uses TRBV12-3 or TRBV12-4 and TRBJ1-5; no clear D gene. Trimming left V 4 bases short and J 5 bases short, with 6 bases between. CDR3 size: 12 residues. The CDR3 nucleotides read TGTGCCAGCAGTTCGAGCGATCAGCCCCAGCATTTT. Its protein is CASSSSDQPQHF.

This clonotype occurred a few times. The chain carries TRBV3-1 and TRBJ1-1; no definite D call. Per germline, CDR1 LGHDT and CDR2 YNNKEL (reference sequence). V dropped 3 bases and J dropped 8 bases, with 7 bases sitting between them. This CDR3 is built from 11 residues. The CDR3 sequence is CASSHMAEAFF. For the CDR3, the DNA is TGTGCCAGCAGCCATATGGCAGAAGCTTTCTTT.

A few counts support this clonotype. The rearrangement joins TRBV27 to TRBJ2-7; D remains unclear. Germline assignment: CDR1 MNHEY and CDR2 SMNVEV (reference sequence). The CDR3 length is 13 residues. The V end lost 4 bases, the J end lost 3 bases, and 10 bases lay between the germline ends. CDR3 loop: CASSSDPYYEQYF. DNA for the CDR3: TGTGCCAGCAGTTCGGACCCCTACTACGAGCAGTACTTC.

The chain recombines TRBV18 with TRBJ2-5, with unresolved D. Germline V lookup: CDR1 KGHSH, CDR2 LQKENI. The V end was cut by 2 bases, the J end by 2 bases, with 6 bases between. The CDR3 runs to 13 residues. In DNA, the CDR3 is TGTGCCAGCTCACCAGCCCAGCAAGAGACCCAGTACTTC. Its translation is CASSPAQQETQYF.

This clonotype was seen more than once but under ten times. The V and J genes are TRBV4-3 and TRBJ2-1; D not certain. The germline gives CDR1 LGHNA, CDR2 YSLEER. The CDR3 is 15 amino acids. V was clipped by 1 base and J by 6 bases, with 13 bases between them. CDR3 amino acids: CASSQGAGRLNEQFF. CDR3 DNA sequence: TGCGCCAGCAGCCAAGGTGCCGGACGCCTCAATGAGCAGTTCTTC.

The CDR3 nucleotides read TGTGCCAGCAGCAAGGACCCGCTGGGGGATACGCAGTATTTT. Its translation is CASSKDPLGDTQYF. The rearrangement links TRBV7-2 to TRBJ2-3; D unresolved. Germline V gives CDR1 SGHTA, CDR2 FQGNSA. CDR3 size: 14 residues. The V gene lost 5 bases and the J gene lost 6 bases, with 15 bases spanning the gap. Supplemented by reference TRBV7-2 and TRBJ2-3, the full variable domain reads GAGVSQSPSNKVTEKGKDVELRCDPISGHTALYWYRQSLGQGLEFLIYFQGNSAPDKSGLPSDRFSAERTGGSVSTLTIQRTQQEDSAVYLCASSKDPLGDTQYFGPGTRLTVL.

V and J are TRBV6-2 or TRBV6-3 and TRBJ2-7, with D possibly matching TRBD2 (6 bases). The V end was cut by 3 bases, the J end by 0 bases, with 18 bases between. The CDR3 is 17 amino acids. CDR1 MNHEY and CDR2 SVGEGT come from the germline V gene. The DNA of the CDR3 is TGTGCCAGCAGTTATCCTTCCCGGGACTCGAGCTCCTACGAGCAGTACTTC. The encoded protein is CASSYPSRDSSSYEQYF.

This clonotype appeared a few times. The chain recombines TRBV6-1 with TRBJ2-3, with D perhaps matching TRBD1 (6 bases). The germline V gene has CDR1 MNHNS and CDR2 SASEGT. Between the trimmed V and J ends, which lost 8 bases and 0 bases, there was a span of 12 bases. The CDR3 contains 14 residues. The CDR3 region is CASEPGHSTDTQYF. The CDR3 nucleotides read TGTGCCAGCGAGCCGGGACACAGCACAGATACGCAGTATTTT.

The gene calls are TRBV4-1 and TRBJ2-7; the D gene is possibly TRBD1 (6 bases). CDR1 MGHRA and CDR2 YSYEKL come from the germline V gene. This CDR3 has 13 residues. The V end was cut by 3 bases, the J end by 3 bases, with 9 bases between. The CDR3 loop is CASSHPDSYEQYF. Here the CDR3 DNA reads TGCGCCAGCAGCCACCCGGACAGCTACGAGCAGTACTTC.

The chain is built from TRBV10-3 and TRBJ2-7; 10 bases fit TRBD2. The germline CDR1 and CDR2 sequences are ENHRY and SYGVKD. V was clipped by 6 bases and J by 7 bases; unmatched bases: 6. The CDR3 has 13 residues. The CDR3 region has the DNA TGTGCCATCAGCCTAGCGGGAGAGAGTGAGCAGTACTTC. Translating gives CAISLAGESEQYF.

The rearrangement joins TRBV4-1 to TRBJ2-3, with D perhaps matching TRBD2 (6 bases). Germline values: CDR1 MGHRA, CDR2 YSYEKL. This CDR3 is built from 17 residues. Trimming left V 1 base short and J 0 bases short, with 14 bases between. CDR3 loop: CASSQGGRGASTDTQYF. The DNA for the CDR3 is TGCGCCAGCAGCCAAGGGGGACGCGGGGCTAGCACAGATACGCAGTATTTT.

Points on this clonotype: An end of the junction differs from the germline gene, which may be a read error. The chain uses TRBV27 and TRBJ1-6; the match to TRBD1 covers 7 bases. Germline CDR1 is MNHEY and CDR2 is SMNVEV (reference sequence). The CDR3 is 12 amino acids. The CDR3 sequence: CASSPTGAPLNF. The CDR3 DNA reads as TGTGCCAGCAGTCCTACAGGGGCACCCCTCAACTTT.

This clonotype was seen a handful of times. The chain employs TRBV18 and TRBJ1-1; 9 bases agree with TRBD1. The V gene's germline CDR1 is KGHSH and CDR2 LQKENI. The CDR3 sequence is 14 residues long. J lost 5 bases, V lost 5 bases, and 6 bases had no gene match. CDR3 sequence reads: CASSSTGGATEAFF. The CDR3 DNA is TGTGCCAGCTCATCCACAGGGGGCGCGACTGAAGCTTTCTTT.

The V and J genes are TRBV28 and TRBJ2-7; D remains ambiguous. CDR3 length: 11 residues. The germline gives CDR1 MDHEN, CDR2 SYDVKM. V lost 6 bases and J lost 0, with 3 bases in between. The DNA for the CDR3 is TGTGCCAGCAGACACTCCTACGAGCAGTACTTC. This encodes CASRHSYEQYF.

The V gene is TRBV19, the J gene TRBJ1-1, with D unresolved. Germline V gives CDR1 LNHDA, CDR2 SQIVND (reference sequence). The CDR3 runs 15 residues. V was trimmed by 3 bases and J by 1 base, leaving 12 bases between them. The CDR3 sequence is CASSITYERNTEAFF. The CDR3 DNA is TGTGCCAGTAGTATCACCTATGAGAGGAACACTGAAGCTTTCTTT.

The chain carries TRBV11-2 and TRBJ2-7, with 9 bases fitting TRBD2. CDR1 and CDR2 from the germline V gene are SGHAT and FQNNGV. The CDR3 runs 16 residues. The V segment lost 1 base and the J segment 4 bases; nucleotides outside the gene matches: 8. CDR3 DNA sequence: TGTGCCAGCAGCTTAGCTTTAGCGGGGGCCGGATACGAGCAGTACTTC. It encodes CASSLALAGAGYEQYF. Full variable domain (remainder filled in from reference TRBV11-2 and TRBJ2-7): EAGVAQSPRYKIIEKRQSVAFWCNPISGHATLYWYQQILGQGPKLLIQFQNNGVVDDSQLPKDRFSAERLKGVDSTLKIQPAKLEDSAVYLCASSLALAGAGYEQYFGPGTRLTVT.

The rearrangement joins TRBV28 to TRBJ2-1; weak D call: TRBD1 (6 bases). Germline CDR1 MDHEN, CDR2 SYDVKM. Between the trimmed V and J ends, which lost 1 base and 6 bases, there was a span of 19 bases. CDR3 length: 17 residues. The CDR3 is CASSLYPPGRGPNEQFF. The CDR3 DNA sequence: TGTGCCAGCAGTTTATATCCACCGGGCAGGGGCCCCAATGAGCAGTTCTTC.